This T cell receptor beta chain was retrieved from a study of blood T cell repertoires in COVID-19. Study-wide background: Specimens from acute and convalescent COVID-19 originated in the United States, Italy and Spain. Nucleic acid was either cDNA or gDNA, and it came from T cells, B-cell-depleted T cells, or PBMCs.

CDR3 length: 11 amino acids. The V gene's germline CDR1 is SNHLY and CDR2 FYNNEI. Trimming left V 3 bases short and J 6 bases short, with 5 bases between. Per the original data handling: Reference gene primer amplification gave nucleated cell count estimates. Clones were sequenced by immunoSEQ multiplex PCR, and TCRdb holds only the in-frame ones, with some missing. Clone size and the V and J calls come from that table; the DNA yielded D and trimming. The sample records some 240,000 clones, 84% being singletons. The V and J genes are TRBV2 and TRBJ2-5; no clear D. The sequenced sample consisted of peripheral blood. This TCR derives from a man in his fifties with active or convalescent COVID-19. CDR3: CASSERKTQYF. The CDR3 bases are TGTGCCAGCAGTGAGCGTAAGACCCAGTACTTC.